This T cell receptor beta chain was obtained from a study of T-cell memory formation after mild COVID-19. Germline lookup yields CDR1 SGHRS and CDR2 YFSETQ. The CDR3 is 14 amino acids. V lost 3 bases and J lost 7, with 14 bases in between. TCRdb called the 5' RACE reads again in MiXCR, with one record for every CDR3 protein. The sample carries roughly 170,000 distinct CDR3 sequences, 20% to 25% recorded once. The V gene is TRBV5-1, the J gene TRBJ2-1; a weak D match, TRBD1 (6 bases). Sequencing was performed on PBMCs or a T cell subset sorted from them (not recorded which). The receptor comes from an adult woman who had mild COVID-19 (a few samples of this study predate the infection). Cell type and time point are not known. The DNA for the CDR3 is TGCGCCAGCAGCTCGACTCCGGGACAAAATGAGCAGTTCTTC. It specifies CASSSTPGQNEQFF.